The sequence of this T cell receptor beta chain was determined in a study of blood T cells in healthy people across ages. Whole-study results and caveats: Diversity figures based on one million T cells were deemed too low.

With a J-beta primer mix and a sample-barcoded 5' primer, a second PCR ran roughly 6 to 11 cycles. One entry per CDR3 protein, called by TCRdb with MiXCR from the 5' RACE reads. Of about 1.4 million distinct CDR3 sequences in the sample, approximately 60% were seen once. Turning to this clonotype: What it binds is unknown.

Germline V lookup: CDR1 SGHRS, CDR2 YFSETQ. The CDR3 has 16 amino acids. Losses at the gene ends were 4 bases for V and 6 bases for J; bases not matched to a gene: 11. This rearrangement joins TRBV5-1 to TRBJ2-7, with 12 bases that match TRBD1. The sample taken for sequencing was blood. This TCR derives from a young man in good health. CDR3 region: CASSLAFGTGGSEQYF. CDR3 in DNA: TGCGCCAGCAGCCTCGCATTCGGGACAGGGGGCAGCGAGCAGTACTTC.